A single sample is the source of the 9 T cell receptor beta chains below, sequenced in a study of shared clonotypes between healthy human individuals. Naive CD8 cells comprised CD45RO-negative, CCR7-positively selected cells, excluding terminally differentiated effector memory CD45RA+ cells. Profiling relied on immunoSEQ multiplex PCR, and the TCRdb table lists in-frame clones only, not all of them. Of about 2,200,000 clones detected, around 93% appear once; the ten largest clones hold 1.5% to 2%. Sequences were obtained from naive CD8+ T cells from PBMCs. The receptors stem from a man aged 18 to 35 in good health. Some clones in this sample may be carry-over from other donors' samples.

This sequence joins TRBV7-9 and TRBJ2-1, with a tentative D call TRBD2 (5 bases). Germline V CDR1 and CDR2: SEHNR, FQNEAQ (reference sequence). The CDR3 is 13 amino acids. Trimming cost V 11 bases and J 7 bases, with 18 bases left between them. CDR3 DNA: TGTGCCGATGCTACCCCGGGAAAAAATGAGCAGTTCTTC. This codes for CADATPGKNEQFF.

The genes are TRBV13 and TRBJ2-2; 9 bases agree with TRBD1. CDR1 and CDR2 from the germline V gene are PRHDT and FYEKMQ (reference sequence). This CDR3 region has 16 residues. J was trimmed by 3 bases and V by 5 bases; bases with no gene match: 7. The CDR3 bases are TGTGCCAGCAGCCTTGGGGACAGGGCCTACACCGGGGAGCTGTTTTTT. It translates to CASSLGDRAYTGELFF.

There are a few counts of this clone. The chain is built from TRBV6-1 and TRBJ1-5; no reliable D call. The CDR3 runs 15 residues. Germline CDR1 and CDR2: MNHNS and SASEGT. V was trimmed by 3 bases and J by 2 bases, leaving 11 bases between them. CDR3 protein: CASSEVARRNQPQHF. The DNA for the CDR3 is TGTGCCAGCAGTGAGGTTGCCAGGCGCAATCAGCCCCAGCATTTT.

V and J are TRBV14 and TRBJ1-1; 9 bases match TRBD1. V shed 3 bases and J 7 bases; nucleotides not matched to a gene: 9. Germline-derived CDR1 and CDR2 are SGHDN and FVKESK. The CDR3 totals 15 residues. As DNA, the CDR3 is TGTGCCAGCAGCCACCCCGGGACAGGGTGGATTGAAGCTTTCTTT. Its protein is CASSHPGTGWIEAFF. Drawing the rest from reference TRBV14 and TRBJ1-1, the complete variable domain is EAGVTQFPSHSVIEKGQTVTLRCDPISGHDNLYWYRRVMGKEIKFLLHFVKESKQDESGMPNNRFLAERTGGTYSTLKVQPAELEDSGVYFCASSHPGTGWIEAFFGQGTRLTVV.

J is TRBJ2-2 and V is TRBV7-6; 8 nucleotides match TRBD1. The CDR3 is 15 amino acids. Germline V gives CDR1 SGHVS, CDR2 FNYEAQ. V shed 3 bases, J shed 6 bases, and the junction held 6 bases outside the gene matches. CDR3 region: CASSLGTGSSGELFF. In DNA form, the CDR3 reads TGTGCCAGCAGCTTGGGGACAGGTAGTTCCGGGGAGCTGTTTTTT.

This chain connects TRBV9 to TRBJ2-3, with D unresolved. The germline V gene has CDR1 SGDLS and CDR2 YYNGEE. The CDR3 extends over 14 amino acids. The V and J ends lost 0 bases and 5 bases respectively, with 10 bases between them. The CDR3 is CASSVGKAVDTQYF. In DNA, the CDR3 is TGTGCCAGCAGCGTAGGAAAGGCTGTAGATACGCAGTATTTT. The whole variable domain, filled in from reference TRBV9 and TRBJ2-3, reads DSGVTQTPKHLITATGQRVTLRCSPRSGDLSVYWYQQSLDQGLQFLIQYYNGEERAKGNILERFSAQQFPDLHSELNLSSLELGDSALYFCASSVGKAVDTQYFGPGTRLTVL.

The genes are TRBV9 and TRBJ2-7; 14 nucleotides line up with TRBD2. With V trimmed by 3 bases and J by 10 bases, 15 bases remained unmatched. The CDR3 consists of 17 residues. CDR1 is SGDLS, CDR2 YYNGEE, per germline. The CDR3 nucleotides are TGTGCCAGCAGCGGGGGGACTAGCGGGAGATCAGCTGCCCTCCAGTACTTC. Translated: CASSGGTSGRSAALQYF.

The gene calls are TRBV10-2 and TRBJ2-7; TRBD1 agrees at 10 bases. After removal of 6 bases from V and 3 bases from J, the junction contained 2 bases not matched to a gene. The CDR3 runs to 13 residues. Germline lookup yields CDR1 WSHSY and CDR2 SAAADI. The DNA for the CDR3 is TGCGCCAGCAGGGACAGGGGGGACTACGAGCAGTACTTC. Amino acid sequence: CASRDRGDYEQYF.

V usage is TRBV7-9 and J usage is TRBJ2-1, with D perhaps matching TRBD2 (6 bases). The CDR3 consists of 16 residues. The ends were cut back, 6 bases at V and 0 bases at J, with 15 bases in the middle. Germline CDR1 is SEHNR and CDR2 is FQNEAQ (reference sequence). CDR3 coding DNA: TGTGCCAGCAGGACCATGGAGGGAAGCTCCTACAATGAGCAGTTCTTC. This codes for CASRTMEGSSYNEQFF.